These 6 T cell receptor beta chains came from one sample sequenced in a study of cytomegalovirus exposure and HLA in healthy donors. This PCR relied on a set of 60 Vbeta primers and 13 Jbeta primers. Using immunoSEQ multiplex PCR, the repertoire was profiled, and TCRdb retains in-frame clones only, with some absent. Of about 140,000 clones listed, 80% are singletons. Specimen: PBMCs. These receptors came from a man aged 35 to 55 in good health and CMV-seropositive.

This clone was detected once. The V call is TRBV4-1, the J call TRBJ2-5; perhaps TRBD1 as D (5 bases). The CDR3 consists of 13 residues. The ends were cut back, 8 bases at V and 5 bases at J, with 15 bases in the middle. Per the germline V gene, CDR1 is MGHRA and CDR2 is YSYEKL. CDR3 in amino acids: CASRGQSAETQYF. The DNA of the CDR3 is TGCGCCAGCCGCGGACAATCGGCGGAGACCCAGTACTTC.

The V gene is TRBV18, the J gene TRBJ2-7; TRBD1 matches at 9 bases. The J segment lost 2 bases and the V segment lost 6 bases, leaving 11 bases of the junction unmatched. CDR3 length: 16 residues. Germline V gives CDR1 KGHSH, CDR2 LQKENI. CDR3 sequence: CASSPLGTGRTYEQYF. CDR3 coding DNA: TGTGCCAGCTCCCCCCTTGGGACAGGGCGAACCTACGAGCAGTACTTC.

The chain joins TRBV19 to TRBJ1-2, with 8 bases matching TRBD1. Germline trimming cut 10 bases from V and 3 bases from J; bases unmatched to any gene: 13. The CDR3 spans 15 residues. Germline CDR1 reads LNHDA; CDR2 reads SQIVND (reference sequence). The CDR3 nucleotides are TGTGCCACTCTAGGAACCTCGACAGGGGACTATGGCTACACCTTC. Translated: CATLGTSTGDYGYTF.

The table lists this clone with a count of one. The chain is built from TRBV16 and TRBJ1-5, with D possibly being TRBD1 (5 bases). V shed 2 bases and J shed 5 bases, with 7 bases lying between them. The germline gives CDR1 KGHSY, CDR2 FQNENV. The CDR3 contains 13 residues. CDR3 nucleotide sequence: TGTGCCAGCAGCCAAGGGGGGGATCAGCCCCAGCATTTT. Translating gives CASSQGGDQPQHF.

This chain joins TRBV6-5 and TRBJ2-7; TRBD1 is a possible D gene (6 bases). CDR1 and CDR2 (germline): MNHEY, SVGAGI. The length of the CDR3 is 15 residues. Trimming removed 0 bases at V and 3 bases at J, with 12 bases between. This CDR3 is CASSYSATGLYEQYF. DNA for the CDR3: TGTGCCAGCAGTTACTCAGCGACAGGTCTCTACGAGCAGTACTTC.

The rearrangement links TRBV2 to TRBJ2-7, with 8 nucleotides matching TRBD1. V dropped 5 bases and J dropped 2; count of bases not matched to a gene: 5. This CDR3 has 14 residues. CDR1 and CDR2 from the germline V gene are SNHLY and FYNNEI. CDR3 in DNA: TGTGCCAGCAGTTCTCAGGGACAGGCCTACGAGCAGTACTTC. It specifies CASSSQGQAYEQYF.